This T cell receptor beta chain was obtained from a study of T cell responses to AZD1222 COVID-19 vaccine. J was trimmed by 3 bases and V by 2 bases; bases with no gene match: 15. There are 19 residues in the CDR3. The germline CDR1 and CDR2 sequences are MNHNS and SASEGT. The table came from immunoSEQ multiplex PCR; TCRdb's copy has only in-frame clones and leaves some out. The table has 200,000 or so clones, around 93% seen once; the top ten hold about 9.3%. This TCR was recovered from an adult in good health. This chain connects TRBV6-1 to TRBJ2-1; 8 bases map to TRBD2. Sequenced material: peripheral blood, taken on day 0 of AZD1222 vaccination. CDR3 in DNA: TGTGCCAGCAGTGAAACACCCGTTGTTTCGGGAGGGTTCTACAATGAGCAGTTCTTC. Residues: CASSETPVVSGGFYNEQFF.